These 28 T cell receptor beta chains were sequenced from one sample in a study of blood T cell repertoires in COVID-19. TCRdb's table, derived via immunoSEQ multiplex PCR, lists solely in-frame clones and lacks some. The sample consists of just under 150,000 clones, around nine tenths of them appearing once. The specimen was peripheral blood. All receptors come from a woman aged 50 to 65 with active or convalescent COVID-19.

V is TRBV10-3 and J is TRBJ1-1; 11 nucleotides match TRBD1. V was pared by 3 bases and J by 3 bases, with 3 bases of the junction left unmatched. The CDR3 consists of 15 residues. CDR1 and CDR2 (germline): ENHRY, SYGVKD. The chain's CDR3 is CAISDRDRGDTEAFF. The CDR3, as DNA: TGTGCCATCAGTGACCGGGACAGGGGGGACACTGAAGCTTTCTTT.

The chain is built from TRBV18 and TRBJ1-2; TRBD1 is a possible D gene (6 bases). The CDR3 length is 13 residues. CDR1 is KGHSH, CDR2 LQKENI, per germline. The ends were cut back, 3 bases at V and 6 bases at J, with 11 bases in the middle. CDR3 in amino acids: CASSPNEGDGYTF. CDR3 coding DNA: TGTGCCAGCTCACCGAATGAGGGGGATGGCTACACCTTC.

V and J are TRBV9 and TRBJ2-3; 10 bases match TRBD2. CDR3 length equals 16 residues. V was pared by 0 bases and J by 3 bases, with 4 bases of the junction left unmatched. In germline, CDR1 is SGDLS, CDR2 YYNGEE. Here the CDR3 reads CASSVAPSGRTDTQYF. In DNA form, the CDR3 reads TGTGCCAGCAGCGTAGCTCCTAGCGGGAGAACAGATACGCAGTATTTT. The variable domain in full, with the rest retrieved from reference TRBV9 and TRBJ2-3, is DSGVTQTPKHLITATGQRVTLRCSPRSGDLSVYWYQQSLDQGLQFLIQYYNGEERAKGNILERFSAQQFPDLHSELNLSSLELGDSALYFCASSVAPSGRTDTQYFGPGTRLTVL.

This clone was picked up one time. The chain uses TRBV5-1 and TRBJ1-3; a weak D match, TRBD1 (6 bases). The CDR3 consists of 16 residues. Germline V gene lookup returns CDR1 SGHRS and CDR2 YFSETQ. V lost 3 bases and J 2 bases, leaving 15 bases between the germline ends. CDR3 nucleotide sequence: TGCGCCAGCAGCTCAACCTCACAGGGCACTGGAAACACCATATATTTT. Protein product: CASSSTSQGTGNTIYF.

J is TRBJ2-2 and V is TRBV28; 14 bases line up with TRBD2. Germline V gene data show CDR1 as MDHEN and CDR2 as SYDVKM. V was pared by 2 bases and J by 5 bases, with 7 bases of the junction left unmatched. The CDR3 loop spans 18 amino acids. CDR3 loop: CASSLNLGLAGATGELFF. The CDR3 nucleotides are TGTGCCAGCAGTTTAAACCTGGGACTAGCGGGAGCAACCGGGGAGCTGTTTTTT.

This clone was observed a few times. The J gene is TRBJ2-5, the V gene TRBV10-3; the match to TRBD2 covers 9 bases. The V and J ends lost 8 bases and 2 bases, in that order; junction bases with no gene match: 18. The CDR3 spans 18 residues. CDR1 is ENHRY, CDR2 SYGVKD, per germline. CDR3 in amino acids: CAIGARSGGRLSQETQYF. CDR3 DNA: TGTGCCATCGGGGCTCGTAGCGGGGGACGCCTATCACAAGAGACCCAGTACTTC.

This rearrangement joins TRBV4-1 to TRBJ2-7; the match to TRBD2 covers 10 bases. Trimming removed 1 base from V and 3 bases from J; junction bases left unmatched: 3. This CDR3 has 15 amino acids. Germline V lookup: CDR1 MGHRA, CDR2 YSYEKL. In DNA, the CDR3 is TGCGCCAGCAGCCAAGGAGCGGGAGGGGGCTACGAGCAGTACTTC. It translates to CASSQGAGGGYEQYF.

The V and J genes are TRBV7-3 and TRBJ2-3; no clear D. The ends were cut back, 2 bases at V and 2 bases at J, with 5 bases in the middle. The CDR3 contains 13 residues. CDR1 is SGHTA, CDR2 FQGTGA, per germline. In nucleotides, the CDR3 is TGTGCCAGCAGCTTAGAGGACACAGATACGCAGTATTTT. Protein sequence: CASSLEDTDTQYF.

The chain uses TRBV6-5 and TRBJ1-2; 7 bases line up with TRBD1. Unmatched junction bases numbered 6, after V lost 8 bases and J lost 0 bases. This CDR3 is 14 amino acids long. Germline V gene lookup returns CDR1 MNHEY and CDR2 SVGAGI. The CDR3 coding sequence is TGTGCCAGCCGGAGGGACAGCCCTAACTATGGCTACACCTTC. It encodes CASRRDSPNYGYTF.

The chain recombines TRBV5-1 with TRBJ1-1; D unresolved. Trimming left V 2 bases short and J 4 bases short, with 12 bases between. The germline gives CDR1 SGHRS, CDR2 YFSETQ. The CDR3 covers 14 residues. CDR3 residues: CASSFDRGGTEAFF. The CDR3 DNA follows: TGCGCCAGCAGCTTTGATCGAGGCGGCACTGAAGCTTTCTTT.

The gene calls are TRBV15 and TRBJ1-4, with D maybe TRBD1 (6 bases). The CDR3 length is 18 residues. The ends were cut back, 0 bases at V and 0 bases at J, with 14 bases in the middle. Per germline, CDR1 LNHNV and CDR2 YYDKDF (reference sequence). As DNA, the CDR3 is TGTGCCACCAGCAGAGATCTTCAGGGGTCTTCAACTAATGAAAAACTGTTTTTT. The encoded protein is CATSRDLQGSSTNEKLFF.

The rearrangement links TRBV27 to TRBJ2-2; 8 nucleotides match TRBD2. V shed 0 bases, J shed 0 bases, and the junction held 0 bases outside the gene matches. Germline CDR1 MNHEY, CDR2 SMNVEV (reference sequence). This CDR3 comprises 16 residues. This CDR3 reads CASSLSSGANTGELFF. CDR3 sequence (DNA): TGTGCCAGCAGTTTATCTAGCGGGGCGAACACCGGGGAGCTGTTTTTT.

J is TRBJ2-6 and V is TRBV12-2; TRBD1 reflects the table's D call only, with no check against the DNA. TRBV12-2 represents a pseudogene. There are 19 residues in the CDR3. The CDR3 coding sequence is TGTGCAAGTCGCTCCCGTTGGGGGCCCACTTTCTCTGGGGCCAACGTCCTGACTTTC. Translation: CASRSRWGPTFSGANVLTF.

This clone is a singleton in its sample. This chain links TRBV21-1 with TRBJ2-7; TRBD2, as called in the table, went unchecked against the DNA. TRBV21-1 is noted as a pseudogene. The CDR3 is made up of 14 amino acids. CDR3 sequence reads: CASTYGVQRGEQYF. The CDR3 DNA reads TGTGCCAGCACCTATGGGGTCCAACGGGGGGAGCAGTACTTC.

The chain carries TRBV2 and TRBJ1-5; maybe TRBD1 (6 bases). Deletions cut 2 bases from V and 4 bases from J, with 24 bases between. Germline CDR1 is SNHLY and CDR2 is FYNNEI. The CDR3 runs to 19 residues. DNA of the CDR3: TGTGCCAGCAGTGAAACCGCTTCCGTTGACAGGTTCGCAAATCAGCCCCAGCATTTT. It specifies CASSETASVDRFANQPQHF.

The chain joins TRBV6-5 to TRBJ1-2; D ambiguous. Trimming took 5 bases from V and 0 from J, leaving 10 bases between them. Germline CDR1 and CDR2: MNHEY and SVGAGI. The CDR3 is 14 amino acids. CDR3 residues: CASSRRGANYGYTF. CDR3 DNA: TGTGCCAGCAGTCGGCGGGGAGCTAACTATGGCTACACCTTC.

The gene calls are TRBV7-8 and TRBJ2-7, with 8 bases that match TRBD1. J was trimmed by 9 bases and V by 5 bases; bases with no gene match: 12. The CDR3 covers 14 residues. CDR1 and CDR2 (germline): SGHVS, FQNEAQ. The CDR3 protein is CASSRNPGGAGQYF. In DNA, the CDR3 is TGTGCCAGCAGCCGTAATCCAGGGGGCGCCGGGCAGTACTTC.

This CDR3 is CAWSVQLAGGNEQFF. The CDR3 bases are TGTGCCTGGAGTGTACAACTAGCGGGAGGCAATGAGCAGTTCTTC. The gene calls are TRBV30 and TRBJ2-1; the match to TRBD2 covers 12 bases. There are 15 residues in the CDR3. Germline-derived CDR1 and CDR2 are GTSNPN and SVGIG (reference sequence). V was clipped by 0 bases and J by 6 bases; unmatched bases: 3.

The rearrangement links TRBV5-1 to TRBJ2-3, with D possibly being TRBD1 (5 bases). Trimming took off 2 bases at V and 3 bases at J, with 13 bases between the two ends. This CDR3 spans 15 amino acids. Germline-derived CDR1 and CDR2 are SGHRS and YFSETQ. CDR3 protein: CASSLNFQGTDTQYF. DNA of the CDR3: TGCGCCAGCAGCTTAAACTTTCAGGGTACAGATACGCAGTATTTT.

The chain uses TRBV5-1 and TRBJ1-1; 10 nucleotides agree with TRBD1. The CDR3 is 16 residues long. V lost 3 bases, J lost 7 bases, and 12 bases stayed unmatched. Germline CDR1 reads SGHRS; CDR2 reads YFSETQ. CDR3 amino acids: CASSSGTGAIRNEAFF. In DNA form, the CDR3 reads TGCGCCAGCAGCTCCGGGACAGGGGCGATCAGGAATGAAGCTTTCTTT.

This clone was recorded only once. V gene TRBV4-3 combines with J gene TRBJ2-6, with no clear D. Between the trimmed V and J ends, which lost 0 bases and 0 bases, there was a span of 9 bases. CDR3 length: 17 amino acids. Germline V gene lookup returns CDR1 LGHNA and CDR2 YSLEER. The CDR3 bases are TGCGCCAGCAGCCAAGATCCCCCCTTCTCTGGGGCCAACGTCCTGACTTTC. Its translation: CASSQDPPFSGANVLTF.

This chain joins TRBV21-1 and TRBJ2-2; the table calls TRBD1, which could not be checked here. TRBV21-1 is classified as a pseudogene. The CDR3 covers 21 residues. The CDR3 region is CASSKKKCGQGAPMNTGELFF. CDR3 nucleotide sequence: TGTGCCAGCAGCAAAAAAAAATGCGGACAGGGGGCACCTATGAACACCGGGGAGCTGTTTTTT.

The V and J genes are TRBV27 and TRBJ2-2, with 7 bases that match TRBD1. V gave up 3 bases and J gave up 6 bases; unmatched junction bases: 10. The length of the CDR3 is 16 residues. Germline V gene data show CDR1 as MNHEY and CDR2 as SMNVEV (reference sequence). The CDR3 protein is CASSLRSRGTPGELFF. CDR3 sequence (DNA): TGTGCCAGCAGTTTGAGGTCCAGGGGGACCCCCGGGGAGCTGTTTTTT.

The chain carries TRBV3-1 (or the pseudogene TRBV3-2) and TRBJ1-3; weak D call: TRBD1 (6 bases). Trimming shortened V by 7 bases and J by 2 bases, and 12 bases separated the two germline ends. From germline, CDR1 is LGHDT and CDR2 YNNKEL (reference sequence). This CDR3 contains 14 residues. CDR3 DNA: TGTGCCAGCACCTTACAGGGTACTGGAAACACCATATATTTT. Encoded protein: CASTLQGTGNTIYF.

The chain uses TRBV4-2 and TRBJ2-1, with 7 positions matching TRBD2. This CDR3 is 18 amino acids long. J lost 0 bases, V lost 4 bases, and 12 bases had no gene match. Germline V gene lookup returns CDR1 LGHNA and CDR2 YNFKEQ. The CDR3: CASSLNSGTTSSYNEQFF. DNA of the CDR3: TGTGCCAGCAGCCTGAATTCCGGGACTACCAGCTCCTACAATGAGCAGTTCTTC.

This clone appeared a single time. The V call is TRBV19, the J call TRBJ2-2; TRBD2 aligns across 14 bases. The germline V gene has CDR1 LNHDA and CDR2 SQIVND (reference sequence). V shed 3 bases and J 7 bases; nucleotides not matched to a gene: 4. The CDR3 has 16 residues. CDR3 in amino acids: CASSIRTSGRSGELFF. CDR3 nucleotides: TGTGCCAGTAGTATCCGGACTAGCGGGAGGAGCGGGGAGCTGTTTTTT.

This chain connects TRBV27 to TRBJ1-2; 9 nucleotides match TRBD1. The length of the CDR3 is 15 residues. Germline-derived CDR1 and CDR2 are MNHEY and SMNVEV (reference sequence). V dropped 2 bases and J dropped 10; count of bases not matched to a gene: 11. This CDR3 is CASSLSGGYRGHYTF. The DNA of the CDR3 is TGTGCCAGCAGTTTAAGTGGCGGATACAGGGGGCACTACACCTTC.

The chain uses TRBV18 and TRBJ1-1, with TRBD1 matching 8 bases. Germline CDR1 is KGHSH and CDR2 is LQKENI. CDR3 length: 15 residues. Trimming removed 0 bases from V and 11 bases from J; junction bases left unmatched: 11. The CDR3: CASSPPGQGAWGAFF. CDR3 DNA sequence: TGTGCCAGCTCACCACCCGGGCAGGGGGCATGGGGGGCTTTCTTT.